This T cell receptor beta chain is drawn from a study of a mutant IDH1 vaccine in newly diagnosed glioma. Study-level information: Among treated patients, roughly 62% were male and roughly 38% female, and mean age was approximately 40 years.

V lost 7 bases to trimming and J lost 5 bases; unmatched junction nucleotides: 10. Germline CDR1 and CDR2: MNHEY and SVGAGI. This CDR3 comprises 14 residues. Time point in this sample: week 5, during vaccination. Doses of 300 ug of mutant IDH1 20-mer peptide were given with topical imiquimod. Measured with immunoSEQ multiplex PCR; TCRdb has only the in-frame clones, and not every one. Among tens of thousands of clones listed, around nine tenths were seen once. About this clone itself: Its antigen remains unknown.

This sequence was found in a woman aged 50 to 60 with glioma. Sequencing was performed on PBMCs, taken from a glioma patient whose treatment included an IDH1 peptide vaccine. The chain joins TRBV6-5 to TRBJ1-2; 7 bases agree with TRBD1. CDR3 DNA: TGTGCCAGCAACTCTAGACCACAGGGGTATGGCTACACCTTC. Residues: CASNSRPQGYGYTF.